This T cell receptor beta chain originates from a study of cytomegalovirus exposure and HLA in healthy donors (dated by TCRdb to 2015 to 2018). The study in broad terms: An earlier analysis of approximately 640 of the donors reported 250 to 350 Gb of sequence data and some 120 million unique TCR beta sequences from about 180 million T cells. An early release covering roughly 640 HLA-typed donors comprised about 300 gigabases of sequencing data and around 86 million unique TCR sequences. The genetic ancestry cluster associated with self-reported Caucasian donors included about 84% of the roughly 390 genotyped donors. The study aimed to test whether signatures of past pathogen exposure could be identified by cataloging public T cell receptors. The study profiled the T cell repertoires of 550 to 700 subjects by immunosequencing and related them to cytomegalovirus serostatus. Along with the approximately 700-subject first cohort, a separate validation cohort of around 120 different subjects was used. To predict cytomegalovirus infection status, the study combined high-throughput TCR immunosequencing, statistical association of individual TCRs with disease status, and machine learning. A later analysis re-examined previously published TCR beta repertoires from about 670 donors and added high-resolution HLA genotyping to investigate patterns of TCR occurrence. The later analysis used no new phenotypic data to find candidate immune exposures, relying instead on TCR beta sequences and their occurrence across donors. To decide whether each TCR beta V gene segment behaved as functional or pseudogenic, an earlier analysis of over 500 of the donors relied on high-throughput TCR beta sequencing. Donor age, sex, ethnicity and CMV serostatus were compiled alongside the repertoire data. Genome-wide SNP genotypes for about 65% of the 666 donors were used in a later genetic analysis, which treated that subset as a discovery cohort. Every discovery cohort repertoire had been produced on one sequencing platform. HLA typing included class I and class II loci at four-digit resolution. The number of donors typed differed by locus, with about 629-630 for A, B, C, DRB1 and DQB1, 522 for DQA1, 606 for DPA1, and around 430 for DPB1. Because of strong linkage in the cohort, five DR-DQ haplotypes were treated as single units for association and clustering. Among about 360 genotyped donors of the cohort, an average of approximately 240,000 unique TCR beta nucleotide sequences were sequenced per donor, roughly 20% of them non-productive. Points the paper makes about the study in general: The sequencing pipeline was judged likely to have produced a cluster of highly shared sequence variants as a technical artifact. The classifier was reported to diagnose cytomegalovirus status with high specificity and sensitivity in both the original and validation cohorts. Some IMGT-functional V segments, including TRBV6-2 and TRBV6-3, could not be told apart with the 87-base-pair reads, so those segments were excluded. A further reported finding was that TCR beta sequences accurately predicted the HLA-A and HLA-B alleles for most subjects in the first cohort. In an earlier analysis of 587 of the donors, most TCR beta V segments appeared in productive rearrangements about 87% or about 30% of the time, broadly matching IMGT annotations. The authors suggested that the approach could potentially be extended to other disease states and immunological phenotypes. This cohort had only TCR beta chains sequenced, and the lack of alpha or paired-chain data limited which features could be detected. Compared with equally common non-associated chains, HLA-associated TCR beta chains in a later analysis were more clonally expanded and had lower generation probabilities. Sequencing depth was assumed to be roughly uniform across donors in the presence/absence analyses, though that assumption may not hold. In a later analysis, the rate of TCR association differed among HLA loci, with DRB1 alleles having the most associated TCRs and HLA-C alleles having the fewest. Correlated functional status among segregating V segments might be attributable to linkage disequilibrium, but an unknown experimental factor could not be ruled out. For the cohort, immune exposure information was limited to CMV serostatus. In a later genetic analysis, fewer N-insertions in productive TCRs were reported among donors in an Asian-associated ancestry cluster than the roughly 700-donor mean. HLA typing was unavailable for some donors at each locus, so association tests used only the typed subset. According to a later analysis, parvovirus B19, influenza, CMV and Epstein-Barr virus appeared linked to several top co-occurrence clusters. In the study, around 150 TCR beta chains were listed as associated with cytomegalovirus. In vitro tests confirmed that a few of the cytomegalovirus-associated TCR beta chains recognize cytomegalovirus antigens. Because counts were too low, about 18 rarely observed V segments, including chromosome 9 orphons, were left out of the earlier analysis of some 600 of the donors. According to a later analysis, most CMV-associated TCR beta chains appeared to be HLA-restricted, and the HLA associations seemed to be driven largely by CMV exposure. Across donors, most TCR sequences were observed very rarely, whereas some public TCRs were present in many individuals. Specific HLA alleles were associated with about 17,000 TCR beta sequences at a false discovery rate of 0.05 in a later analysis. When HLA alleles, especially DR and DQ, strongly co-occurred, attributing TCR associations to individual alleles was difficult. An association between a missense DCLRE1C variant and V-gene and J-gene trimming of TCR beta chains was found in a later genetic analysis and replicated in an independent cohort.

The CDR3 sequence holds 15 residues, the cysteine and phenylalanine included. The entry retains the CDR3 DNA only, 45 bases that are in frame from base 1. V loses 2 bases at its end and J loses 4 bases; junction bases beyond the gene matches: 7. CDR1 and CDR2 are drawn from the germline V gene: KGHSH, LQKENI. The cohort comprised some 730 healthy bone marrow donors. Cohort members were all nominally healthy when sampled, although unrecorded immune exposures were likely present. The donor tested CMV seronegative and was one of the 352 seronegative cohort members. Every donor gave a peripheral blood sample, and the peripheral blood mononuclear cells from that sample were used for TCR beta sequencing. The Qiagen DNeasy Blood Extraction Kit was used to extract genomic DNA from the blood cell samples. Remarks on this clone: The clone's antigen remains unknown. No much larger clone exists at a distance of one base, and base qualities are not known.

To prepare the library, the immunoSEQ multiplex PCR assay was applied. For the multiplex PCR, a mixture combining 60 forward primers for TCR Vbeta segments and 13 reverse primers for TCR Jbeta segments was used. The CDR3 region of rearranged TCR beta genes was amplified from genomic DNA with a multiplex PCR assay. Amplified TCR beta libraries were sequenced as 87-base-pair reads on the Illumina HiSeq System. Per the original workflow: A later analysis tallied roughly 76 million unique TCR beta chains across the 700 or so repertoires, and about 10 million of those chains were shared by two or more donors. Raw reads were error-corrected and collapsed into unique sequences with a nearest-neighbor algorithm that merged closely related sequences to remove PCR and sequencing errors. CDR3 sequences were aligned to IMGT reference sequences to assign V, D and J gene segments. Each retained sequence needed at least a six-nucleotide match to both a V gene segment and a J gene segment. Rearrangements were called productive when the CDR3 lacked stop codons and stayed in frame with V and J; all others were non-productive. Following IMGT convention, CDR3 was defined as the stretch from the second conserved V-encoded cysteine to the conserved J-encoded phenylalanine. The earlier analysis of about 570 of the donors excluded any sequence lacking an unambiguous match to a single V gene segment. In an earlier analysis of approximately 560 of the donors, a V segment was called functional when productive rearrangements were above 56.7%, and segregating when the standard deviation between donors exceeded 5%. A statistical classification framework was developed to diagnose cytomegalovirus status using the catalog of TCR beta chain sequences. In a later analysis, TCR nucleotide sequences were compared against IMGT/GENE-DB human TR gene sequences so that V and J genes could be assigned. The TCRdist pipeline was used in a later analysis to assign CDR3 sequences and most-parsimonious VDJ recombination scenarios. A later analysis defined each TCR beta chain by its CDR3 amino acid sequence plus V-gene family, and excluded reads lacking a unique V-gene family. As a way to deal with suspected cross-contamination and a sequencing artifact, a later analysis dropped 450 to 600 nucleotide sequences that were highly shared and had low generation probability. In a later analysis, a clonal expansion index for each public chain was calculated from normalized within-repertoire ranks of inferred template counts. In a later analysis, generation probabilities were computed using a VDJ recombination model fitted to out-of-frame rearrangements, and the results were checked against IGoR. A later analysis scored TCR-TCR, TCR-HLA and TCR-CMV co-occurrence with hypergeometric tests, applying a repertoire-size bias correction to TCR pairs. A later analysis estimated false discovery rates by permuting HLA or CMV assignments 20 times. In a later analysis, co-occurring TCRs were grouped using DBSCAN, with TCRdist sequence similarity added in when clustering inside HLA-allele-positive subsets. Co-occurrence clustering excluded repertoires with fewer than 30,000 or more than 120,000 public chains, plus five with anomalous nucleotide sharing. TCRdb provides this immuneACCESS table in a form limited to in-frame rearrangements. Some clones are lacking; in checked studies, under half of them reflect an unresolved V gene, and why the rest are absent is not known. From that table come the V and J calls and clone size; the DNA was used to work out D and trimming. Recorded for this sample are about 160,000 clones; more than 60% of them occurred a single time. 1.1% to 1.5% of the sample goes to the ten largest clones.

The chain couples TRBV18 to TRBJ2-7; the junction holds 8 bases that match TRBD1. The specimen was PBMCs. This clonotype was sampled from a woman in her 30s in good health and CMV-seronegative. In nucleotides, the sequence is TGTGCCAGCTCACCAGAATCAGGGGGCCGGTACGAGCAGTACTTC. This sequence encodes CASSPESGGRYEQYF.